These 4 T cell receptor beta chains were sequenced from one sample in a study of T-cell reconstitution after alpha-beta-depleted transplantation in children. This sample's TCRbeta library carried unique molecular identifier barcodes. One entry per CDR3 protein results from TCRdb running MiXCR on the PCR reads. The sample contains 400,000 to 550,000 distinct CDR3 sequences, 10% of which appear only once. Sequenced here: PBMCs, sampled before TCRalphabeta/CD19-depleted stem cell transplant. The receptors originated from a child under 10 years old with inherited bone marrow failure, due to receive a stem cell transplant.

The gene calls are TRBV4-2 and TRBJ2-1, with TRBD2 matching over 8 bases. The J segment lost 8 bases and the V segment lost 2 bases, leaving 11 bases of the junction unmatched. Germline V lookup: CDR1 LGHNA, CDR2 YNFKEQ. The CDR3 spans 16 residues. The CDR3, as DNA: TGTGCCAGCAGCCAATACAGCCGGGAGGGCCAAGATGAGCAGTTCTTC. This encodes CASSQYSREGQDEQFF.

The CDR3 DNA follows: TGTGCCAGCAGCCCGACGGGAGTACCCTCCTACAATGAGCAGTTCTTC. Amino acid sequence: CASSPTGVPSYNEQFF. The chain carries TRBV5-6 and TRBJ2-1; D is possibly TRBD2 (6 bases). Trimming removed 4 bases from V and 0 bases from J, with 14 bases in between. Germline V gene lookup returns CDR1 SGHDT and CDR2 YYEEEE. The CDR3 has 16 amino acids.

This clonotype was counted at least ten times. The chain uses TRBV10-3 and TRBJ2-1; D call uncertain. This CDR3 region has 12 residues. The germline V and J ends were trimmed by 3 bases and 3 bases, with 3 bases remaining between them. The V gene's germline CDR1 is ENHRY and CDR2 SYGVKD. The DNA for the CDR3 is TGTGCCATCAGTGAATTCTACAATGAGCAGTTCTTC. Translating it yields CAISEFYNEQFF.

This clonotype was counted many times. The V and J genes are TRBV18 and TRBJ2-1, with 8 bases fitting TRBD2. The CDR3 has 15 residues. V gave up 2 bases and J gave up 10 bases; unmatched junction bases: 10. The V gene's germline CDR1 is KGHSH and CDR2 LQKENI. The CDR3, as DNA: TGTGCCAGCTCACCAAGAGCGGGAGAGCGGGGAGAGCAGTTCTTC. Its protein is CASSPRAGERGEQFF.